This is a list of T cell receptor beta chains from one sample in a study of blood T cell repertoires in COVID-19. Sequencing was performed with immunoSEQ multiplex PCR; in TCRdb, only in-frame clones are kept and a portion is missing. The sample includes approximately 150,000 clones, approximately 86% seen only once; the top ten take 7% to 10%. The sequencing input was peripheral blood. Receptors originate from an older woman with acute or convalescent COVID-19. Each CDR3 is given with its conserved first and last residue. The D gene is left open where the match is weak. A clone size is listed for some rows: how often the clone was seen (once, few, many), or a class if it is expanded.

TRBV5-1	TRBD2	TRBJ2-5	few	TGCGCCAGCAGCTTCCTGGAGCGGGGGGACCAAGAGACCCAGTACTTC	CASSFLERGDQETQYF
TRBV7-8	NA	TRBJ2-7	NA	TGTGCCAGCAGCGACACAGGAATACCCTACGAGCAGTACTTC	CASSDTGIPYEQYF
TRBV7-6	TRBD1	TRBJ1-2	NA	TGTGCCAGCAGCCTACGCCAGGGGGGCGCTAACTATGGCTACACCTTC	CASSLRQGGANYGYTF
TRBV5-1	TRBD1	TRBJ2-7	NA	TGCGCCAGCAGCTTGGGTGGGACAGGGTCCTACGAGCAGTACTTC	CASSLGGTGSYEQYF
TRBV6-5	TRBD2	TRBJ2-3	NA	TGTGCCAGCGGACTAGCAGGTACGCAGTATTTT	CASGLAGTQYF
TRBV6-5	TRBD2	TRBJ2-1	NA	TGTGCCAGCAGTTATCCGACGGCGGGGGGAGGTGAGCAGTTCTTC	CASSYPTAGGGEQFF
TRBV6-5	NA	TRBJ2-1	NA	TGTGCCAGCGGACATCAGTTTTACAATGAGCAGTTCTTC	CASGHQFYNEQFF
TRBV3-1/TRBV3-2	NA	TRBJ1-2	NA	TGTGCCAGCACTTTAAGGGGGGGCTATGGCTACACCTTC	CASTLRGGYGYTF
TRBV5-1	TRBD1	TRBJ1-6	NA	TGCGCCAGCAGCCTGGACAGGGGATGGGATTCACCCCTCCACTTT	CASSLDRGWDSPLHF
TRBV15	NA	TRBJ1-5	NA	TGTGCCACCAGCAGAGGTGGGATGAGGGGCAATCAGCCCCAGCATTTT	CATSRGGMRGNQPQHF
TRBV6-4	NA	TRBJ2-2	NA	TGTGCCAGCAGTACGGAGGGGCATACCGGGGAGCTGTTTTTT	CASSTEGHTGELFF
TRBV7-2	TRBD1	TRBJ2-5	NA	TGTGCCAGCAGCCCAGGGGGCTGGGAGACCCAGTACTTC	CASSPGGWETQYF
TRBV6-6	TRBD1	TRBJ1-1	NA	TGTGCCAGCAGGGGAGTACAGGGGGCCAACACTGAAGCTTTCTTT	CASRGVQGANTEAFF
TRBV5-6	NA	TRBJ2-1	NA	TGTGCCAGCAGCCGGCCGCTGACGGGGATATACAATGAGCAGTTCTTC	CASSRPLTGIYNEQFF
TRBV11-3	TRBD2	TRBJ2-7	NA	TGTGCCAGCAGCCCCCCCCCTCGGAGCGGGGTTCCCTACGAGCAGTACTTC	CASSPPPRSGVPYEQYF